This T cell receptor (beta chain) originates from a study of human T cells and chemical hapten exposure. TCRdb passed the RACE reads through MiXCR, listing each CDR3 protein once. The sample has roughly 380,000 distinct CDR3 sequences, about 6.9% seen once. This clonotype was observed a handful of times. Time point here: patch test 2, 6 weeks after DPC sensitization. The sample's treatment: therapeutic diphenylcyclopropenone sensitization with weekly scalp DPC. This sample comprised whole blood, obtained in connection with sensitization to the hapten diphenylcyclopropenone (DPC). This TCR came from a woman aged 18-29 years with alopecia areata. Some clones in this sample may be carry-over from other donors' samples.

The CDR3 loop reads CSARTYSYEQYF. The CDR3 DNA is TGCAGTGCGAGGACGTACTCCTACGAGCAGTACTTC. This chain links TRBV20-1 with TRBJ2-7; D call uncertain. V was clipped by 6 bases and J by 0 bases, with 9 bases between them. The CDR3 runs to 12 residues. Germline V gene lookup returns CDR1 DFQATT and CDR2 SNEGSKA (reference sequence).